The entry below describes one T cell receptor (beta chain). The data originate from a study of blood T cell repertoires in COVID-19. Germline V gives CDR1 SGHVS, CDR2 FNYEAQ. The CDR3 spans 13 residues. J gave up 3 bases and V 10 bases, and 4 bases lay outside the gene matches. Clones were sequenced by immunoSEQ multiplex PCR, and TCRdb holds only the in-frame ones, with some missing. This sample carries 150,000 to 200,000 clones, 78% of them seen once, and the ten largest clones take under 3.5%. Sequencing input: peripheral blood. This TCR was recovered from a woman older than 75 with active or convalescent COVID-19. The chain carries TRBV7-6 and TRBJ2-2; 8 bases fit TRBD2. The CDR3 coding sequence is TGTGCCATCCAGCGGGGGTACACCGGGGAGCTGTTTTTT. It codes for CAIQRGYTGELFF.